This T cell receptor beta chain originates from a study of beta chain features in type 1 diabetes. This clone was found a few times. CDR3 length equals 10 residues. CDR1 is MDHEN and CDR2 is SYDVKM in the germline V gene. The V end was cut by 6 bases, the J end by 3 bases, with 3 bases between. All of the isolated RNA was reverse transcribed, so expressed TCRB transcripts were sequenced. Generated by immunoSEQ multiplex PCR, the TCRdb table keeps only in-frame clones and is missing some. The table records roughly 150,000 clones, approximately 10% of them present only once. The sequenced sample consisted of central memory CD4+ T cells from blood. This receptor was identified in a man aged 18 to 29 in good health. The gene calls are TRBV28 and TRBJ2-7; D gene unclear. The CDR3 DNA sequence: TGTGCCAGCAGCCGCTACGAGCAGTACTTC. Translation gives CASSRYEQYF. The full variable domain, with the rest looked up from reference TRBV28 and TRBJ2-7, is DVKVTQSSRYLVKRTGEKVFLECVQDMDHENMFWYRQDPGLGLRLIYFSYDVKMKEKGDIPEGYSVSREKKERFSLILESASTNQTSMYLCASSRYEQYFGPGTRLTVT.